This T cell receptor beta chain was retrieved from a study of cytomegalovirus exposure and HLA in healthy donors. CDR1 and CDR2 (germline): MNHNS, SASEGT. The CDR3 sequence is 14 residues long. V dropped 5 bases and J dropped 2 bases, with 10 bases sitting between them. Study-wide results and caveats: Cytomegalovirus-associated status was assigned to 150 to 200 TCR beta chains. Researchers reported that a few CMV-associated chains were confirmed in vitro as CMV antigen-specific.

TCRdb's table, derived via immunoSEQ multiplex PCR, lists solely in-frame clones and lacks some. The table records some 240,000 clones, approximately 86% of them present only once. Worth noting for this clone: The antigen is undetermined.

The rearrangement uses TRBV6-1 and TRBJ1-3, with D possibly matching TRBD1 (5 bases). Sequenced material: PBMCs. The TCR comes from a woman aged 25 to 45 in good health and CMV-seropositive. In DNA, the CDR3 is TGTGCCAGCAGTTTCTCAGGGCCTGGAAACACCATATATTTT. Translated, it gives CASSFSGPGNTIYF.